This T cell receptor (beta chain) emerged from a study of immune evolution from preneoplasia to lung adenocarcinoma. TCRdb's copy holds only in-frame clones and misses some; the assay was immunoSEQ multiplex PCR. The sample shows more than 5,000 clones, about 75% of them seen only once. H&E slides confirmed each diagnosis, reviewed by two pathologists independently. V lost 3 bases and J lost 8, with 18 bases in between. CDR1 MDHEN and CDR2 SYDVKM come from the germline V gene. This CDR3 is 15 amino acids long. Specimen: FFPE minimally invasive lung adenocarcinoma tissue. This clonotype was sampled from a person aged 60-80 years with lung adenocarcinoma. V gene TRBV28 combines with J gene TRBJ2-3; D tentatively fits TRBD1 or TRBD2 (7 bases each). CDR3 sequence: CASSLTGRGRVTQYF. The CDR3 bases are TGTGCCAGCAGTTTGACTGGGAGGGGGCGGGTTACGCAGTATTTT.